This TCR beta chain was found in a study of control samples from healthy donors and cancer patients. Trimming removed 4 bases from V and 6 bases from J; junction bases left unmatched: 11. This CDR3 region has 16 residues. CDR1 and CDR2 from the germline V gene are SGDLS and YYNGEE. The assay was immunoSEQ multiplex PCR, and TCRdb's table has in-frame clones only and misses some. Of 150,000 to 200,000 clones in the sample, 85% to 90% were seen once. The gene calls are TRBV9 and TRBJ2-1; TRBD2 matches at 9 bases. The sequence derives from a man under 40 in good health. Sample: blood. This CDR3 reads CASSLPGTSPSNEQFF. In nucleotides, the CDR3 is TGTGCCAGCAGCCTCCCTGGGACTAGCCCCAGCAATGAGCAGTTCTTC.